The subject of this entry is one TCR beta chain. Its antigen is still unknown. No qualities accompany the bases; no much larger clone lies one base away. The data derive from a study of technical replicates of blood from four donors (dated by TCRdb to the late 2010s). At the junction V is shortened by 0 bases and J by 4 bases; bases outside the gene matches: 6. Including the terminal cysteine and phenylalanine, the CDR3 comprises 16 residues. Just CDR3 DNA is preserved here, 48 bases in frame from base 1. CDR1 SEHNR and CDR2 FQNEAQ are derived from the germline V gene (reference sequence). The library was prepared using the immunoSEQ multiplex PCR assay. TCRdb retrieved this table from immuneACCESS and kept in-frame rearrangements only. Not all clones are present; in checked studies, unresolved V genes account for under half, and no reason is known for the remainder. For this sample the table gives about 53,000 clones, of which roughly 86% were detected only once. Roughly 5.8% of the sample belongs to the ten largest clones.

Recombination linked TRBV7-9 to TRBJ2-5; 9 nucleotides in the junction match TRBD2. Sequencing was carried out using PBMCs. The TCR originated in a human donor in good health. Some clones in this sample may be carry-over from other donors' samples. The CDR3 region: CASSLAGGGAGETQYF. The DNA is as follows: TGTGCCAGCAGCTTAGCCGGCGGGGGGGCCGGAGAGACCCAGTACTTC.